This passage covers 9 T cell receptor beta chains from one sample sequenced in a study of post-analysis software for immune sequencing data. Researchers reported that TCR beta cDNA libraries carried unique molecular identifiers. TCRdb itself ran the PCR reads through MiXCR, one entry per CDR3 protein. The data contain some 160,000 distinct CDR3 sequences, about 34% of them singletons. The specimen was blood, collected after autologous hematopoietic stem cell transplantation. These receptors were taken from a girl under 18 with multiple sclerosis.

This clonotype was observed a few times. The rearrangement links TRBV12-3 or TRBV12-4 to TRBJ2-1, with 9 bases lining up with TRBD2. V lost 7 bases to trimming and J lost 2 bases; unmatched junction nucleotides: 6. The CDR3 consists of 15 residues. The CDR3 spells CASTPTSGPYNEQFF. The DNA of the CDR3 is TGTGCCAGCACCCCGACTAGCGGACCCTACAATGAGCAGTTCTTC.

The chain links TRBV14 to TRBJ2-5, with 12 bases identical to TRBD2. Trimming at V came to 4 bases and at J to 11 bases, leaving 20 bases not matched to a gene. The CDR3 totals 18 residues. CDR1 is SGHDN and CDR2 is FVKESK in the germline V gene. The CDR3 here is CASSLPLELAGGKNVQYF. The CDR3 coding sequence is TGTGCCAGCAGCCTACCCTTGGAGCTAGCGGGAGGGAAAAACGTTCAGTACTTC.

This clonotype came up a few times. The chain couples TRBV10-3 to TRBJ2-1, with 14 bases identical to TRBD2. CDR3 length: 15 amino acids. Germline lookup yields CDR1 ENHRY and CDR2 SYGVKD. With V trimmed by 7 bases and J by 8 bases, 7 bases remained unmatched. CDR3 DNA: TGTGCCATCAAGGGACTAGCGGGAGAGGTCGATGAGCAGTTCTTC. It yields the protein CAIKGLAGEVDEQFF.

The gene calls are TRBV7-9 and TRBJ2-1; D tentatively fits TRBD1 or TRBD2 (5 bases each). There are 17 residues in the CDR3. V lost 4 bases and J 5 bases, leaving 21 bases between the germline ends. Germline V gene lookup returns CDR1 SEHNR and CDR2 FQNEAQ (reference sequence). In DNA, the CDR3 is TGTGCCAGCAGCTCCCTCACGGGGACCTCCCAGGACAATGAGCAGTTCTTC. It specifies CASSSLTGTSQDNEQFF.

The gene calls are TRBV10-3 and TRBJ2-3, with 11 bases aligning to TRBD2. The germline CDR1 and CDR2 sequences are ENHRY and SYGVKD. This CDR3 region has 13 residues. After removal of 8 bases from V and 3 bases from J, the junction contained 1 base not matched to a gene. The CDR3 sequence is CAILAGGTDTQYF. For the CDR3, the DNA is TGTGCCATCCTAGCGGGAGGAACAGATACGCAGTATTTT.

This clonotype was seen more than once but under ten times. The chain joins TRBV6-2 or TRBV6-3 to TRBJ2-5, with 9 bases that match TRBD1. The CDR3 loop spans 17 amino acids. The V and J ends lost 7 bases and 0 bases, in that order; junction bases with no gene match: 12. Germline V gene sequence: CDR1 MNHEY, CDR2 SVGEGT. Here the CDR3 DNA reads TGTGCCAGCACTACAAACCGGTGGGACAGGGACCAAGAGACCCAGTACTTC. Translated, it gives CASTTNRWDRDQETQYF.

This sequence joins TRBV5-5 and TRBJ1-1; the D gene is possibly TRBD1 (6 bases). V shed 4 bases and J shed 5 bases, with 12 bases lying between them. The CDR3 is 13 amino acids. Germline V CDR1 and CDR2: SGHKS, YYEKEE (reference sequence). CDR3: CASSTEGGTEAFF. CDR3 nucleotide sequence: TGTGCCAGCAGCACGGAAGGGGGGACTGAAGCTTTCTTT.

This clonotype was recorded a few times. The chain employs TRBV4-2 and TRBJ1-1; D gene ambiguous. The CDR3 loop spans 15 amino acids. Trimming stripped 0 bases from V and 0 bases from J, with 8 bases between. Germline V gene sequence: CDR1 LGHNA, CDR2 YNFKEQ. This chain's CDR3 is CASSQEEGLNTEAFF. CDR3 nucleotide sequence: TGTGCCAGCAGCCAAGAAGAGGGCCTGAACACTGAAGCTTTCTTT.

This clonotype has more than one count but fewer than ten. The chain has TRBV4-1 and TRBJ2-5; D unclear. The J call may be wrong; the DNA end is better matched by TRBJ2-7. CDR1 and CDR2 from the germline V gene are MGHRA and YSYEKL. This CDR3 contains 14 residues. The CDR3 reads CASSQGRLGSEQYF. The DNA for the CDR3 is TGCGCCAGCAGCCAAGGACGGTTGGGAAGCGAGCAGTACTTC.